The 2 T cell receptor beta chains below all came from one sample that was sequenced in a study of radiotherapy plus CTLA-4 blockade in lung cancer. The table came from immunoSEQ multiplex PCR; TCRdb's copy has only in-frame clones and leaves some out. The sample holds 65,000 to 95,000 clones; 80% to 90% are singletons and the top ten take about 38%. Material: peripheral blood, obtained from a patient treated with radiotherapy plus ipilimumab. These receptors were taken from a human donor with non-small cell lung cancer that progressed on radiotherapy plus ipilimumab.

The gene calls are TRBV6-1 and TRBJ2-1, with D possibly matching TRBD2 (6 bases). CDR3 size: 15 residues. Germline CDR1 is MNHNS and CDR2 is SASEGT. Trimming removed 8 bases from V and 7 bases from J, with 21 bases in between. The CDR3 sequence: CASGNNPAGGNEQFF. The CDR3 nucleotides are TGTGCCAGCGGAAATAACCCCGCTGGAGGGAATGAGCAGTTCTTC.

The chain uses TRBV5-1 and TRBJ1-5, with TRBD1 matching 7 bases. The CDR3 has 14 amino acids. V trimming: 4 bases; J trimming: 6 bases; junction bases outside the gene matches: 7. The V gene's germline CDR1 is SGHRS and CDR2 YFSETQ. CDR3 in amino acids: CASSLGQPSQPQHF. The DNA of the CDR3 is TGCGCCAGCAGCCTGGGACAGCCGTCTCAGCCCCAGCATTTT.